This T cell receptor beta chain was retrieved from a study of cytomegalovirus exposure and HLA in healthy donors. Study-level background: It was reported in a later analysis that the same platform had been used for the 120 validation repertoires as for the 666 first-cohort repertoires.

Trimming left V 5 bases short and J 0 bases short, with 17 bases between. Germline assignment: CDR1 SEHNR and CDR2 FQNEAQ (reference sequence). The CDR3 is 16 amino acids. Study-level results: Subsequent analysis of the approximately 110 validation repertoires found a tendency for first-cohort TCR clusters to co-occur.

TCRdb's table, derived via immunoSEQ multiplex PCR, lists solely in-frame clones and lacks some. This repertoire shows some 260,000 clones, more than 75% found once; its top ten account for approximately 12%. With regard to this clone: What it binds is not known.

The clonotype was recovered from a man aged 18 to 29 in good health and CMV-seropositive. Sequenced material: PBMCs. The chain has TRBV7-9 and TRBJ2-7; D might be TRBD2 (6 bases). CDR3 coding DNA: TGTGCCAGCAGCCTCACACCGGGACTGAGCTCCTACGAGCAGTACTTC. It translates to CASSLTPGLSSYEQYF.